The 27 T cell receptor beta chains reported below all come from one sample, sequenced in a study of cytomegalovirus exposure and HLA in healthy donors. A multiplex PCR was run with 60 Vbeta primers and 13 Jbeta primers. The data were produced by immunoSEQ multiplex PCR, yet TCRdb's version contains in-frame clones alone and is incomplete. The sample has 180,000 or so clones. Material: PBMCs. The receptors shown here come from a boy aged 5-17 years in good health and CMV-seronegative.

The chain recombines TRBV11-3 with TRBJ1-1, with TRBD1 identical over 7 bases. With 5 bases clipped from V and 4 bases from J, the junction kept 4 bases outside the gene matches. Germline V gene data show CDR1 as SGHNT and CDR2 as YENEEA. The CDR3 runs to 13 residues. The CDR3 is CASSRQGSTEAFF. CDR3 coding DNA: TGTGCCAGCAGCCGACAGGGAAGCACTGAAGCTTTCTTT.

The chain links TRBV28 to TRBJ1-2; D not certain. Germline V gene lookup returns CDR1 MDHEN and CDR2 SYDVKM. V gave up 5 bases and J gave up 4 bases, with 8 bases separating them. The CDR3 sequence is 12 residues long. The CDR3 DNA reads TGTGCCAGCAGTGACAACCTCTATGGCTACACCTTC. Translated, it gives CASSDNLYGYTF.

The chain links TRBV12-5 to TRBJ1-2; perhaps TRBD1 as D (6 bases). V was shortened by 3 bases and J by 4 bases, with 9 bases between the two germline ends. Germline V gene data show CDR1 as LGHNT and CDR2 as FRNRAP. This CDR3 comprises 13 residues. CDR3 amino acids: CASGLGQSYGYTF. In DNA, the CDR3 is TGTGCTAGTGGTTTAGGACAGAGCTATGGCTACACCTTC.

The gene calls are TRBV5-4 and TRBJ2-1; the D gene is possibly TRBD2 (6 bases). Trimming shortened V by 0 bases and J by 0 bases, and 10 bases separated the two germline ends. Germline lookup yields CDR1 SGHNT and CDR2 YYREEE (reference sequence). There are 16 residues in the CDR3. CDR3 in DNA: TGTGCCAGCAGCTTGGGGCGGGGTCCCTCCTACAATGAGCAGTTCTTC. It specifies CASSLGRGPSYNEQFF.

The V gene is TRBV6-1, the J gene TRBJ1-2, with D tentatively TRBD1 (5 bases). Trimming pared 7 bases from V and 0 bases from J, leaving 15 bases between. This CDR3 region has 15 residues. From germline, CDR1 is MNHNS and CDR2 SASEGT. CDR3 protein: CASTLTDLTNYGYTF. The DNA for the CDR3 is TGTGCCAGCACTTTGACAGACCTGACTAACTATGGCTACACCTTC.

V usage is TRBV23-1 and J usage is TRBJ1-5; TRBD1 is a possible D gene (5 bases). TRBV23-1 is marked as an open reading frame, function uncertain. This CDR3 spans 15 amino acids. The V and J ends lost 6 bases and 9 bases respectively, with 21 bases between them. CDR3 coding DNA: TGCGCCAGCAGGGAGACAGACCAATGGAAGAGGCCCCAGCATTTT. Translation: CASRETDQWKRPQHF.

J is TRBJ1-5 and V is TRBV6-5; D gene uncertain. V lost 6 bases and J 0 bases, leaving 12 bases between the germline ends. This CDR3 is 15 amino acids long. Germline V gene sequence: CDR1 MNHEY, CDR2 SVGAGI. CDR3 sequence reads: CASRLSVNSNQPQHF. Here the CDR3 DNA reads TGTGCCAGCAGGCTCTCGGTGAATAGCAATCAGCCCCAGCATTTT.

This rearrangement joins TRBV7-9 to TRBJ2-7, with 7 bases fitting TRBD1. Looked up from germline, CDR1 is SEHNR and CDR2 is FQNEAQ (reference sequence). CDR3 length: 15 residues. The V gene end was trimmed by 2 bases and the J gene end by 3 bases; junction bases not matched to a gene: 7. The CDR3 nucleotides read TGTGCCAGCAGCTTATCGGAGACAGGGATCTACGAGCAGTACTTC. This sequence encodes CASSLSETGIYEQYF.

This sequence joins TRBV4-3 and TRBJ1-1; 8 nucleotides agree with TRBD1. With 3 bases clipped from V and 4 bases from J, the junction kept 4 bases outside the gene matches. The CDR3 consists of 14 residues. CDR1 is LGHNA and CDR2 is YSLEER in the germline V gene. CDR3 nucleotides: TGCGCCAGCAGCCACGGACAGGGAGGCACTGAAGCTTTCTTT. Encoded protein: CASSHGQGGTEAFF.

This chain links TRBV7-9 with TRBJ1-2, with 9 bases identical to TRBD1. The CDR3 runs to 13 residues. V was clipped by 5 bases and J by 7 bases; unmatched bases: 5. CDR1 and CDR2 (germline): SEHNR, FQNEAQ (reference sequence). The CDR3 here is CASSPQGATGYTF. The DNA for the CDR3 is TGTGCCAGCAGCCCACAGGGGGCGACTGGCTACACCTTC. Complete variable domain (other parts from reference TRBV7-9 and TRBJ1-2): DTGVSQNPRHKITKRGQNVTFRCDPISEHNRLYWYRQTLGQGPEFLTYFQNEAQLEKSRLLSDRFSAERPKGSFSTLEIQRTEQGDSAMYLCASSPQGATGYTFGSGTRLTVV.

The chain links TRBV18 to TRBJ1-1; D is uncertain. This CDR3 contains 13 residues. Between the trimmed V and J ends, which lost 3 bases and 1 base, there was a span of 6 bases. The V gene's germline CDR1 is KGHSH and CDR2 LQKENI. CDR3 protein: CASSPAENTEAFF. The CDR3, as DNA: TGTGCCAGCTCACCCGCGGAGAACACTGAAGCTTTCTTT.

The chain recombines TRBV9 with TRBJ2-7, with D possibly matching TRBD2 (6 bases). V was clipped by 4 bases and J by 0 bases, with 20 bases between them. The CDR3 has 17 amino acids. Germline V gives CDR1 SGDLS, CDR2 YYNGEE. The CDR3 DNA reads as TGTGCCAGCAGCCCCGGGGAAGGCGGGGTGAGCTCCTACGAGCAGTACTTC. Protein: CASSPGEGGVSSYEQYF.

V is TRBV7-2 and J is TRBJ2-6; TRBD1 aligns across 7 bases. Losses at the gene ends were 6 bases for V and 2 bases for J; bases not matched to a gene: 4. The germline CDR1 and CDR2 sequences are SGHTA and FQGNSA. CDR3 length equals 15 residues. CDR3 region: CASSLDRAGANVLTF. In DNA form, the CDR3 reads TGTGCCAGCAGTCTCGACAGGGCTGGGGCCAACGTCCTGACTTTC.

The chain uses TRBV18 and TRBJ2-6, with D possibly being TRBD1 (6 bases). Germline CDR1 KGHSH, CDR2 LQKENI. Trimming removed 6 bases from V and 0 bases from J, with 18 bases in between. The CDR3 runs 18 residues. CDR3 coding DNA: TGTGCCAGCTCGGGAAGGCGCCAGGGGAGCTCTGGGGCCAACGTCCTGACTTTC. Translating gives CASSGRRQGSSGANVLTF.

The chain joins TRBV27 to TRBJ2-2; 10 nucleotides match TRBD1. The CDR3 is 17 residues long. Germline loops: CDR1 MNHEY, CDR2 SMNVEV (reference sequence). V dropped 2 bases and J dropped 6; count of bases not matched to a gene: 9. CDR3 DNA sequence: TGTGCCAGCAGTTTACCCGGACAGGGGGTGGTTCCCGGGGAGCTGTTTTTT. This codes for CASSLPGQGVVPGELFF.

The CDR3 coding sequence is TGTGCCATCAGTGAAGGAGACTGGGACAGATTTATCCGCTCCGAGCAGTACTTC. Translating it yields CAISEGDWDRFIRSEQYF. The chain combines TRBV10-3 with TRBJ2-7, with 7 bases identical to TRBD1. The germline V gene encodes CDR1 ENHRY and CDR2 SYGVKD. V lost 3 bases, J lost 6 bases, and 20 bases stayed unmatched. This CDR3 contains 18 residues.

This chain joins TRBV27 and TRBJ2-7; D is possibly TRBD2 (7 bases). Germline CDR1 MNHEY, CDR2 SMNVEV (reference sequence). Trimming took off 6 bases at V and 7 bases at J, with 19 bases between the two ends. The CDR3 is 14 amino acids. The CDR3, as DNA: TGTGCCAGCAGCGTCGGGGGGCCCGGGTGGGAGCAGTACTTC. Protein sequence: CASSVGGPGWEQYF.

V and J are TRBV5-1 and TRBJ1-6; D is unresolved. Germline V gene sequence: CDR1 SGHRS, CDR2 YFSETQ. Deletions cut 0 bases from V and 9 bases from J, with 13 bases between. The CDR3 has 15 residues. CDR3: CASSLDGVLGSPLHF. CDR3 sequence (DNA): TGCGCCAGCAGCTTGGACGGGGTCTTGGGTTCACCCCTCCACTTT.

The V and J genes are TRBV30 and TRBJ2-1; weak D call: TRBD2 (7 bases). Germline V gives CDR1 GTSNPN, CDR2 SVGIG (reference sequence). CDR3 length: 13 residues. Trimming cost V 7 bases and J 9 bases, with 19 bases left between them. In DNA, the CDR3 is TGTGCCTTCGGGGGGTTAGAGGGGGGTGAGCAGTTCTTC. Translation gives CAFGGLEGGEQFF.

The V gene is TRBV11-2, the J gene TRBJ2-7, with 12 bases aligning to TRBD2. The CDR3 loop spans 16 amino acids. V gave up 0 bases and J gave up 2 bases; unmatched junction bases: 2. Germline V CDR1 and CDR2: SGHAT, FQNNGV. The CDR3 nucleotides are TGTGCCAGCAGCTTAGATAGACTAGCGGGGGCCTACGAGCAGTACTTC. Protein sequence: CASSLDRLAGAYEQYF.

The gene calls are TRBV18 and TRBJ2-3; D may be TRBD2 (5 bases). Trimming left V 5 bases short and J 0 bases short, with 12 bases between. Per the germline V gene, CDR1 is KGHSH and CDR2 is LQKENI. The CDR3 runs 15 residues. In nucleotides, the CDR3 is TGTGCCAGCTCATGGGCGGGCCCTAGCACAGATACGCAGTATTTT. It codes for CASSWAGPSTDTQYF.

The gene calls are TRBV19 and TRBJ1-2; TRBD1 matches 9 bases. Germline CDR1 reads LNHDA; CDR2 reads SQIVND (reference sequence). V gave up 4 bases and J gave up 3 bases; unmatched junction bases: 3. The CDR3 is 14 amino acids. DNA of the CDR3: TGTGCCAGTAGTAGGGGACAGGGAGACTATGGCTACACCTTC. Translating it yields CASSRGQGDYGYTF.

CDR3 amino acids: CASSLGPGQGNNEQFF. The CDR3 coding sequence is TGTGCCAGCAGCTTAGGTCCGGGACAGGGAAACAATGAGCAGTTCTTC. V is TRBV7-9 and J is TRBJ2-1; TRBD1 matches 9 bases. Trimming took 1 base from V and 5 from J; bases not matched to a gene: 6. Germline loops: CDR1 SEHNR, CDR2 FQNEAQ (reference sequence). The CDR3 totals 16 residues.

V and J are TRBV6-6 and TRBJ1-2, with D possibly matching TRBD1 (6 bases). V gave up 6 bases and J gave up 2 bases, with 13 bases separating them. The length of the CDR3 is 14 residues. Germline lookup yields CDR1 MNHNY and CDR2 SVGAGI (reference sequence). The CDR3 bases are TGTGCCAGCAGCTCAGGGGAGCTGAACTATGGCTACACCTTC. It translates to CASSSGELNYGYTF.

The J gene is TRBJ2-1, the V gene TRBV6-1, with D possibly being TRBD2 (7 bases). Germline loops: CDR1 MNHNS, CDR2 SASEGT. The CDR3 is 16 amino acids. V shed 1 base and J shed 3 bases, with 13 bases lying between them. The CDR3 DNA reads TGTGCCAGCAGTGAAGGGCGGGGGCCCCTCTACAATGAGCAGTTCTTC. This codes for CASSEGRGPLYNEQFF.

CDR3 nucleotides: TGTGCCAGCAGCTTCCCGGGGTCTGGGGCCAACGTCCTGACTTTC. Translation: CASSFPGSGANVLTF. The genes are TRBV11-2 and TRBJ2-6; D is possibly TRBD2 (5 bases). V lost 3 bases and J 1 base, leaving 7 bases between the germline ends. This CDR3 has 15 amino acids. The germline gives CDR1 SGHAT, CDR2 FQNNGV.

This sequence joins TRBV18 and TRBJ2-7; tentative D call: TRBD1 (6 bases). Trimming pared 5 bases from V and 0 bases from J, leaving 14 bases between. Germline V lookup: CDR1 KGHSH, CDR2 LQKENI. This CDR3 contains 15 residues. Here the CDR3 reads CASSTWDTLSYEQYF. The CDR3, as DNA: TGTGCCAGCTCAACCTGGGACACCCTCTCCTACGAGCAGTACTTC.